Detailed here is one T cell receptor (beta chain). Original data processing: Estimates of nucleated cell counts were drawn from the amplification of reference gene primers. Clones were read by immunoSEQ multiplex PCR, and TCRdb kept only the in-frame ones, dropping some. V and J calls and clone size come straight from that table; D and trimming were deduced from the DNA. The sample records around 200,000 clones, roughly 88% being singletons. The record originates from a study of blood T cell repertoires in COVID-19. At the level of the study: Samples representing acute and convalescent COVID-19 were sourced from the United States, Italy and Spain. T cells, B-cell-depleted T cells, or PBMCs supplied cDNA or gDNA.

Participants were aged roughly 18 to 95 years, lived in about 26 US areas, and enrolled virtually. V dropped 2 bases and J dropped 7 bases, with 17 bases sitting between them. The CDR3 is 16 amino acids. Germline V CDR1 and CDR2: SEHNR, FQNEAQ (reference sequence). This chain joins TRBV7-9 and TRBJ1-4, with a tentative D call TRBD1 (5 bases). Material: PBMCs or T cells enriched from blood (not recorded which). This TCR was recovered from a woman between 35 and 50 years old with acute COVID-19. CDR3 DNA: TGTGCCAGCAGCTTATCTGCCGGGACTCGGGGTGAAAAACTGTTTTTT. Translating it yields CASSLSAGTRGEKLFF.